The source of this T cell receptor (beta chain) is a study of T cell repertoires in cytomegalovirus infection. The germline gives CDR1 MNHEY, CDR2 SVGEGT. This CDR3 has 14 residues. The V end lost 6 bases, the J end lost 0 bases, and 9 bases lay between the germline ends. As regards this clonotype: Antigen specificity is unknown.

From the reads, TCRdb called clonotypes with MiXCR, one entry per CDR3 protein. The sample records 640,000 or so distinct CDR3 sequences, about 30% being singletons. The sequencing used cultured PBMCs, collected from culture after CMV antigen stimulation. The clonotype was recovered from a human donor in good health (CMV status not recorded). Some clones in this sample may be carry-over from other donors' samples. J is TRBJ2-1 and V is TRBV6-2 or TRBV6-3; D not resolved. Here the CDR3 reads CASRVESSYNEQFF. For the CDR3, the DNA is TGTGCCAGCAGGGTAGAGAGCTCCTACAATGAGCAGTTCTTC.